This entry features one T cell receptor beta chain sequence. The data were produced by immunoSEQ multiplex PCR, yet TCRdb's version contains in-frame clones alone and is incomplete. The sample has about 310,000 clones; approximately 88% are singletons. These data belong to a study of blood T cell repertoires in COVID-19. Germline CDR1 and CDR2: SNHLY and FYNNEI. V lost 6 bases and J lost 11; bases outside the gene matches: 15. The CDR3 consists of 15 residues. The chain links TRBV2 to TRBJ1-1; 10 bases line up with TRBD1. The TCR originated in a woman under 30 who had recovered from COVID-19. The sequenced material came from PBMCs or T cells enriched from blood (not recorded which). The CDR3 DNA sequence: TGTGCCAGCAGCCCAGAACGGGACAGGGGCACAGGGGCTTTCTTT. Translation gives CASSPERDRGTGAFF.